This T cell receptor beta chain is drawn from a study of blood T cell repertoires in COVID-19. Per the authors' pipeline: Estimates of nucleated cell counts were drawn from the amplification of reference gene primers. The protocol was immunoSEQ multiplex PCR, while the TCRdb copy is restricted to in-frame clones and leaves out a portion. V and J calls plus clone size are reproduced from that table; the DNA served to infer D and trimming. The repertoire holds 200,000 to 250,000 clones, with 70% to 85% as singletons. The CDR3 length is 15 residues. Germline assignment: CDR1 SNHLY and CDR2 FYNNEI. The junction had 4 bases not matched to a gene; V was cut back by 5 bases and J by 1 base. This clone has just a few counts.

The rearrangement links TRBV2 to TRBJ1-2; 10 nucleotides align to TRBD1. Material for sequencing was PBMCs or T cells enriched from blood (not recorded which). The sequence derives from a woman aged 55-75 years who had recovered from COVID-19. The CDR3 sequence: CASSKDRGLNYGYTF. As DNA, the CDR3 is TGTGCCAGCAGTAAAGACAGGGGGCTTAACTATGGCTACACCTTC.